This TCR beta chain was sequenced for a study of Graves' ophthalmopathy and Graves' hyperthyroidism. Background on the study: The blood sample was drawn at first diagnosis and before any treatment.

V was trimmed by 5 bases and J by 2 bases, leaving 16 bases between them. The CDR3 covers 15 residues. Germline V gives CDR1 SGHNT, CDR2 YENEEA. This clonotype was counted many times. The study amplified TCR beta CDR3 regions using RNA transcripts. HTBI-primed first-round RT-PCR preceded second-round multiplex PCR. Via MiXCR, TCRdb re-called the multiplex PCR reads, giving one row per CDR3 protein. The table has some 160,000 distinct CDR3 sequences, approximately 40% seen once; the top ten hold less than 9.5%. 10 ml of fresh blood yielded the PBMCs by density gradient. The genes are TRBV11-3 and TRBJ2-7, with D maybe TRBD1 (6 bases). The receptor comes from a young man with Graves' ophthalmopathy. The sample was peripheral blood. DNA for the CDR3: TGTGCCAGCAGCGAATACCGGGACACCCCCTACGAGCAGTACTTC. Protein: CASSEYRDTPYEQYF.